This T cell receptor beta chain was identified during a study of blood T cells in healthy people across ages. A second roughly 6 to 12 cycle PCR used barcoded and J-beta primers. TCRdb fed the 5' RACE reads into MiXCR, producing one record per CDR3 protein. The sample has roughly 1,700,000 distinct CDR3 sequences; roughly 27% are singletons. This clonotype was recorded a few times. One end of the junction fails to match germline, which may point to a read error. CDR3 length equals 13 residues. CDR1 SGHDN and CDR2 FVKESK come from the germline V gene. This TCR was recovered from a woman in her twenties or thirties in good health. The chain recombines TRBV14 with TRBJ2-5; weak D call: TRBD2 (5 bases). What was sequenced was blood. DNA of the CDR3: TGTGCCCGCAGCCAAGGGAGAAAAGAGACCCAGTACTTC. Protein: CARSQGRKETQYF.